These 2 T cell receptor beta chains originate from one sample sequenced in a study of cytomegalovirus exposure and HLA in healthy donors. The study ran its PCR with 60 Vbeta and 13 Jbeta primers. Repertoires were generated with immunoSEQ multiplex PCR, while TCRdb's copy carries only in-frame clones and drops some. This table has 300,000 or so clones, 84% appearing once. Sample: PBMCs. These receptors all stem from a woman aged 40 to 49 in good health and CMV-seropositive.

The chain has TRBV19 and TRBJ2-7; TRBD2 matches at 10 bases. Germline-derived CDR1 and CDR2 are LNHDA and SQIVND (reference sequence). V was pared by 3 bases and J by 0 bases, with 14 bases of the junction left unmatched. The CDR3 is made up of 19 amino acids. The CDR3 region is CASSIGLAIAGGLSYEQYF. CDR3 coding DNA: TGTGCCAGTAGTATTGGGCTCGCGATAGCGGGGGGACTCTCCTACGAGCAGTACTTC.

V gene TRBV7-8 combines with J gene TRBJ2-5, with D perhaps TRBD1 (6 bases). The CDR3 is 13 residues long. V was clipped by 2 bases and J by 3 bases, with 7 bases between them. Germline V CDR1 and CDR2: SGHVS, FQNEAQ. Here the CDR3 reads CASSLRQEETQYF. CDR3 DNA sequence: TGTGCCAGCAGCTTACGACAGGAAGAGACCCAGTACTTC.